This T cell receptor (beta chain) was captured by sequencing in a study of early T cells in non-severe SARS-CoV-2 infection. The ends were cut back, 7 bases at V and 10 bases at J, with 8 bases in the middle. Germline V gene lookup returns CDR1 SNHLY and CDR2 FYNNEI. The CDR3 loop spans 11 amino acids. The library protocol tagged individual cDNA molecules with unique molecular identifiers. TCRdb fed the 5' RACE reads into MiXCR, producing one record per CDR3 protein. The table lists around 31,000 distinct CDR3 sequences, over 8.5% of them singletons. Source material: whole blood. The sequence came from an adult who was a healthcare worker with PCR-confirmed SARS-CoV-2 infection or an uninfected control (not recorded which). This chain joins TRBV2 and TRBJ1-6; no clear D gene. The CDR3 here is CASKDASPLHF. In nucleotides, the CDR3 is TGTGCCAGCAAGGATGCGTCACCCCTCCACTTT.